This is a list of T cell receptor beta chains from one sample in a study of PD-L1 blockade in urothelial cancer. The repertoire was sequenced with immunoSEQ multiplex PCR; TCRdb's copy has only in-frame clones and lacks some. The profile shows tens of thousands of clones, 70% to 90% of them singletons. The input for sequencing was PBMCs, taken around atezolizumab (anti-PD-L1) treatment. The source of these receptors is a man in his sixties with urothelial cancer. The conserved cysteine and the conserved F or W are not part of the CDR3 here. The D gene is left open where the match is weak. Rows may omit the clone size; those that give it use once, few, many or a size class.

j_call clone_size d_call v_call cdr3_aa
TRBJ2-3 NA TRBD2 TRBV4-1 ASSPTRGYSGASTDTQY
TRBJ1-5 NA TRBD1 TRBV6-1 ASRPGQANQPQH
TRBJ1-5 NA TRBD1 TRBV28 AGRTGGSNQPQH
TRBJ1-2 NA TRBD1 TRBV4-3 ASSQDRGRNYGYT
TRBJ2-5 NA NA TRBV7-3 ASSLTGRQETQY
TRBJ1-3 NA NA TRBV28 ASRVGVTGNTIY
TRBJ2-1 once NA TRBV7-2 ASSGRGPYNEQF
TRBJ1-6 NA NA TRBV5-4 ASSLVQGNSPLH
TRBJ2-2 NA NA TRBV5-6 ASSTTNANTGELF
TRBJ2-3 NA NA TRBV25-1 ASSEFYQTDTQY
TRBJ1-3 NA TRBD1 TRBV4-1 ASSFRGQGGTWGSGNTIY
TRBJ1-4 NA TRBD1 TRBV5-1 ASSSGTGRTNEKLF
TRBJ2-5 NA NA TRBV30 AWSLTGETQY
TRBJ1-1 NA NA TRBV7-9 ASSNDVGSTMNTEAF
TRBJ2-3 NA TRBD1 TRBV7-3 ASSYPGTGLTDTQY
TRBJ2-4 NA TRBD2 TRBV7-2 ASSLAPSGGVGAKNIQY
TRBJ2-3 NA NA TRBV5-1 ASSEATTDTQY
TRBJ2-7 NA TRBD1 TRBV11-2 ASSLSTGAPYEQY
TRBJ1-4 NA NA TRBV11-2 ASSLEAGDHEKLF
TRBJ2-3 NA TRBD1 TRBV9 ASSSRQGAWTDTQY
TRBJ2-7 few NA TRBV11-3 ASSLGGSSSYEQY
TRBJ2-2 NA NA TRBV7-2 ASSLVLVGELF
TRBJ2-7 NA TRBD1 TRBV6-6 ASRQGASYEQY
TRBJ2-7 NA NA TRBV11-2 ASTSGYEQY
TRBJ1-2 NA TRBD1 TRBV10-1 ASSGTGTGYT
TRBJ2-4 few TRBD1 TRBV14 ASSQATGTEKNIQY
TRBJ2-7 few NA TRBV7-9 ASSTLGRGEQY
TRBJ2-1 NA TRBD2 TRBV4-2 ASSQDSGGHNEQF
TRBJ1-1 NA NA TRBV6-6 ASSGTTEAF
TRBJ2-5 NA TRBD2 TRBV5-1 ASSYAGTRDETQY
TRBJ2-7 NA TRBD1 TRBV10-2 ASSGDRGGGEQY
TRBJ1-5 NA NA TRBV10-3 AISESGGNNQPQH
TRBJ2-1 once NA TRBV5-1 ASARGLNEQF
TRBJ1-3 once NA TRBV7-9 ASTPWRGLKGNTIY
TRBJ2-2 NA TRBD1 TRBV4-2 ASSQGTGTGELF
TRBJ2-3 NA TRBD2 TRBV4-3 ASSSRLASGGGTQY
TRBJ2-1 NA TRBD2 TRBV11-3 ASSLGSGGRYNEQF
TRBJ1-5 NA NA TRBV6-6 ASTQGGYDDQPQH
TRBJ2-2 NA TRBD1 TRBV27 GSAGTGNTGELF
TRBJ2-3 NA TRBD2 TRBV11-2 ASCRWGGGAPDTQY
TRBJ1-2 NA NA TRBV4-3 ASSPRQRYGYT
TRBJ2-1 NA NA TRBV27 ASSLTSSEQF
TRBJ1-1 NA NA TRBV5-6 ASSRYTVNTEAF
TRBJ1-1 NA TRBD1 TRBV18 ASSGQGMNTEAF
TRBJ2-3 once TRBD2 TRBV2 ASSEALQSGLAGRDTQY
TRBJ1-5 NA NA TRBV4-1 ASSQVEDQPQH
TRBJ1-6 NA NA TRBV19 ASSFGGSSYNSPLH
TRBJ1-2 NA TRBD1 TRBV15 ATSTTGTGYYGYT
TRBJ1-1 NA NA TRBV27 ASSFSGVTEAF
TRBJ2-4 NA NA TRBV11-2 ASSSNQGAKNIQY
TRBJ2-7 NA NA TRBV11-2 ASRPFGQGTHEQY
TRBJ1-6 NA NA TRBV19 ASRRESYNSPLH
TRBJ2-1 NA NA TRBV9 ASSVVRSSYNEQF
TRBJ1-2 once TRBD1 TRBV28 ASSLSWTGAAEGYT
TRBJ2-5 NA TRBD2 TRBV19 ASSIGAGTGEETQY
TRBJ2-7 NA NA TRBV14 ASSQVRGFEQY
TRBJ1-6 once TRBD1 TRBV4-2 ASSQDSTGSGSPLH
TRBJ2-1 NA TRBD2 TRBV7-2 ASSILGLAGGPRWDEQF
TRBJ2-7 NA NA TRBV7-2 ASSLALGGHFYEQY